These 8 T cell receptor beta chains came from one sample sequenced in a study of cytomegalovirus exposure and HLA in healthy donors. The PCR employed 60 Vbeta primers together with 13 Jbeta primers. The table came from immunoSEQ multiplex PCR; TCRdb's copy has only in-frame clones and leaves some out. This table holds roughly 86,000 clones, over 75% found once. Sequenced sample: PBMCs. All receptors come from a man aged 50-59 years in good health and CMV-seropositive.

The V gene is TRBV6-1, the J gene TRBJ1-1; D is uncertain. The germline V and J ends were trimmed by 6 bases and 3 bases, with 8 bases remaining between them. The length of the CDR3 is 12 residues. In germline, CDR1 is MNHNS, CDR2 SASEGT. CDR3 coding DNA: TGTGCCAGCAGGAGGAGCGACACTGAAGCTTTCTTT. Its translation: CASRRSDTEAFF.

The V call is TRBV6-5, the J call TRBJ2-3; TRBD2 might be the D (5 bases). The CDR3 has 15 residues. CDR1 is MNHEY, CDR2 SVGAGI, per germline. V lost 6 bases, J lost 0 bases, and 13 bases lay in between. In DNA form, the CDR3 reads TGTGCCAGCAGGAGAGGAGGCTTAAGCACAGATACGCAGTATTTT. As protein: CASRRGGLSTDTQYF.

This clone was counted a few times. The chain combines TRBV30 with TRBJ1-6; D is uncertain. CDR3 length equals 17 residues. Germline V gene sequence: CDR1 GTSNPN, CDR2 SVGIG (reference sequence). Trimming took off 2 bases at V and 6 bases at J, with 20 bases between the two ends. CDR3 DNA: TGTGCCTGGAGTTCCACAAGAACCGGGGTCCTTAATTCACCCCTCCACTTT. Protein: CAWSSTRTGVLNSPLHF.

CDR3 nucleotides: TGTGCCAGCAGCCCCCAGGGGACCAACTATGGCTACACCTTC. Protein product: CASSPQGTNYGYTF. The J gene is TRBJ1-2, the V gene TRBV6-4; D is possibly TRBD1 (6 bases). Germline assignment: CDR1 MRHNA and CDR2 SNTAGT. The CDR3 has 14 residues. The V end lost 6 bases, the J end lost 2 bases, and 13 bases lay between the germline ends.

The chain uses TRBV28 and TRBJ1-3; 7 nucleotides line up with TRBD1. The CDR3 sequence is 13 residues long. The germline V gene encodes CDR1 MDHEN and CDR2 SYDVKM. V gave up 8 bases and J gave up 1 base; unmatched junction bases: 2. CDR3 coding DNA: TGTGCCAGCTACAGGGGTTCTGGAAACACCATATATTTT. Translation gives CASYRGSGNTIYF.

V and J are TRBV14 and TRBJ1-6, with unresolved D. The CDR3 has 16 residues. CDR1 is SGHDN, CDR2 FVKESK, per germline. V lost 0 bases, J lost 7 bases, and 13 bases lay in between. The CDR3 coding sequence is TGTGCCAGCAGCCAAGATTCCGGGGTGGGAAATTCACCCCTCCACTTT. Amino acids: CASSQDSGVGNSPLHF.

This chain joins TRBV7-2 and TRBJ2-6, with a tentative D call TRBD1 (5 bases). Germline V CDR1 and CDR2: SGHTA, FQGNSA. Trimming removed 2 bases at V and 0 bases at J, with 14 bases between. The CDR3 extends over 18 amino acids. CDR3 loop: CASSLSHVTGSGANVLTF. In nucleotides, the CDR3 is TGTGCCAGCAGCTTATCCCACGTCACAGGCTCTGGGGCCAACGTCCTGACTTTC.

The V gene is TRBV4-3, the J gene TRBJ2-1, with 10 bases identical to TRBD2. V lost 1 base, J lost 8 bases, and 5 bases stayed unmatched. The CDR3 sequence is 15 residues long. The germline CDR1 and CDR2 sequences are LGHNA and YSLEER. In DNA, the CDR3 is TGCGCCAGCAGCCAAGGTAGCGGGGGGATGGATGAGCAGTTCTTC. Residues: CASSQGSGGMDEQFF.